This T cell receptor beta chain emerged from a study of cytomegalovirus exposure and HLA in healthy donors. Study as a whole: Later, an analysis reported that the approximately 120 validation repertoires had used the same platform as the roughly 700 first-cohort repertoires.

As to this clone: Its specificity is unknown.

The donors were part of the roughly 120-subject validation cohort, which stood apart from the roughly 670-subject first cohort. The repertoire was sequenced with immunoSEQ multiplex PCR; TCRdb's copy has only in-frame clones and lacks some. In the table there are over 150,000 clones, about nine tenths of which are singletons. The study, taken as a whole, reports: There were a few CMV-associated chains whose specificity for CMV antigens was confirmed in vitro.

Trimming took off 4 bases at V and 9 bases at J, with 20 bases between the two ends. CDR3 size: 15 residues. Germline-derived CDR1 and CDR2 are SGHNT and YYREEE (reference sequence). The sequenced sample consisted of PBMCs. The TCR originated in a woman younger than 30 in good health and CMV-seropositive. J is TRBJ2-1 and V is TRBV5-4, with D perhaps TRBD1 (6 bases). DNA for the CDR3: TGTGCCAGCAGCCCCCGACAGGACTCTACAATTGAGCAGTTCTTC. Encoded protein: CASSPRQDSTIEQFF. Together with reference TRBV5-4 and TRBJ2-1, the CDR3 gives the full variable domain: ETGVTQSPTHLIKTRGQQVTLRCSSQSGHNTVSWYQQALGQGPQFIFQYYREEENGRGNFPPRFSGLQFPNYSSELNVNALELDDSALYLCASSPRQDSTIEQFFGPGTRLTVL.